This is a list of T cell receptor beta chains from one sample in a study of T cells after yellow fever vaccination. Via MiXCR, TCRdb re-called the 5' RACE reads, giving one row per CDR3 protein. Of a few hundred thousand distinct CDR3 sequences listed, roughly a sixth are singletons. Sequenced material: PBMCs, taken before the yellow fever booster vaccination. The source of these receptors is a man younger than 35 who received the YFV17D yellow fever vaccine. Both conserved end residues are part of each CDR3. The order of the fields is clone size, D gene, CDR3 length, J gene, V gene, CDR3 DNA, CDR3 protein. A D gene is named only where the DNA matches it firmly. Where a row states a size, it is once, few, many or the class of an expanded clone; other rows omit it.

>.|TRBD2|16|TRBJ2-5|TRBV20-1
TGCAGTGCTAGGGCTAGCGGGGGCCTAGGCGACGAGACCCAGTACTTC
CSARASGGLGDETQYF
>few|.|13|TRBJ1-2|TRBV5-1
TGCGCCAGCAGCTTGGAGTCGGGTTCGGGCTACACCTTC
CASSLESGSGYTF
>.|.|14|TRBJ2-2|TRBV6-5
TGTGCCAGAGGGGAAGGGGCGCCCACCGGGGAGCTGTTTTTT
CARGEGAPTGELFF
>many|.|14|TRBJ2-7|TRBV20-1
TGCAGTGCCCAAGCAGGGGCGGGGTCCTACGAGCAGTACTTC
CSAQAGAGSYEQYF
>.|.|12|TRBJ1-1|TRBV25-1
TGTGCCAGCAGGGAATACGGCACTGAAGCTTTCTTT
CASREYGTEAFF
>many|.|15|TRBJ1-2|TRBV5-6
TGTGCCAGCAGTCTGAGGGGGGTTGGAAGCTATGGCTACACCTTC
CASSLRGVGSYGYTF
>.|.|14|TRBJ2-7|TRBV7-3
TGTGCCAGCAGCCCTGGGACAATCGGTCACGAGCAGTACTTC
CASSPGTIGHEQYF
>.|TRBD1|13|TRBJ1-1|TRBV7-9
TGTGCCAGCAGGTGGACAGGGAGGACTGAAGCTTTCTTT
CASRWTGRTEAFF
>.|.|14|TRBJ1-4|TRBV6-4
TGTGCCAGCAGTGACTCGCGCAGGGACGAAAAACTGTTTTTT
CASSDSRRDEKLFF
>few|TRBD2|14|TRBJ2-3|TRBV7-2
TGTGCCAGCAGCTATCCTGGACTAGGGGATACGCAGTATTTT
CASSYPGLGDTQYF
>.|.|14|TRBJ1-2|TRBV4-3
TGCGCCAGCAGCCCAAGTCAGGGCGATAGTGGCTACACCTTC
CASSPSQGDSGYTF
>once|.|15|TRBJ2-7|TRBV3-1
TGTGCCAGCAGCCAAGAGGAGGGATTGACTGGTGAGCAGTACTTC
CASSQEEGLTGEQYF
>few|TRBD1|16|TRBJ2-2|TRBV5-1
TGCGCCAGCAGCGATTTTGGGACAGGGGGCACCGGGGAGCTGTTTTTT
CASSDFGTGGTGELFF
>.|TRBD1|15|TRBJ1-1|TRBV3-1
TGTGCCAGCAGCCAAGATTCGTGGACAGGGCTGGGGTCTTTCTTT
CASSQDSWTGLGSFF
>few|.|16|TRBJ1-5|TRBV6-2/TRBV6-3
TGTGCCAGCAGTTATATCGGGGTTTATAGCAATCAGCCCCAGCATTTT
CASSYIGVYSNQPQHF
>.|TRBD1|13|TRBJ2-7|TRBV29-1
TGCAGCGTTGTGGACAGGAGCTCCTACGAGCAGTACTTC
CSVVDRSSYEQYF
>many|TRBD2|12|TRBJ2-7|TRBV30
TGTGCCTGGAGCTTAGCGGGGGGCGAGCAGTACTTC
CAWSLAGGEQYF
>many|.|11|TRBJ2-3|TRBV5-4
TGTGCCAGCAGCATCGCAGATACGCAGTATTTT
CASSIADTQYF
>.|.|13|TRBJ1-1|TRBV7-2
TGTGCCAGCAGCATTGAGCCCGGCACTGAAGCTTTCTTT
CASSIEPGTEAFF
>few|.|13|TRBJ1-1|TRBV7-2
TGTGCCAGCAGCAGAATTCCGAACACTGAAGCTTTCTTT
CASSRIPNTEAFF
>many|TRBD1|13|TRBJ2-7|TRBV11-2
TGTGCCAGCAGCCGGGACAGCTCCTACGAGCAGTACTTC
CASSRDSSYEQYF
>.|.|16|TRBJ2-2|TRBV4-2
TGTGCCAGCAGCCATCCACAGGGAGCGAACACCGGGGAGCTGTTTTTT
CASSHPQGANTGELFF
>few|TRBD2|20|TRBJ2-3|TRBV24-1
TGTGCCACCAGTGATCCCCATCGACTAGCGGGGGGGAATCTCACAGATACGCAGTATTTT
CATSDPHRLAGGNLTDTQYF
>.|.|14|TRBJ2-1|TRBV27
TGTGCCAGCAGTCCCCAGGGGTGGCGCAATGAGCAGTTCTTC
CASSPQGWRNEQFF
>few|TRBD2|16|TRBJ2-3|TRBV12-3/TRBV12-4
TGTGCCAGCAGTTTCTCAGCGGGGGGGTCCACAGATACGCAGTATTTT
CASSFSAGGSTDTQYF